These 20 T cell receptor beta chains originate from one sample sequenced in a study of early T cells in non-severe SARS-CoV-2 infection. TCRdb processed the 5' RACE reads anew with MiXCR; each CDR3 protein has one entry. The data show tens of thousands of distinct CDR3 sequences, with more than 10% seen just once and around 4.8% held by the top ten. Sample: whole blood, taken at baseline. The source is an adult who was a healthcare worker with PCR-confirmed SARS-CoV-2 infection or an uninfected control (not recorded which).

This clonotype was picked up a small number of times. The rearrangement links TRBV27 to TRBJ2-7, with 8 bases matching TRBD1. Germline-derived CDR1 and CDR2 are MNHEY and SMNVEV (reference sequence). The CDR3 runs 16 residues. Trimming removed 2 bases from V and 4 bases from J; junction bases left unmatched: 10. The CDR3 region is CASSLVYGDRLYEQYF. The CDR3 DNA reads as TGTGCCAGCAGTTTAGTCTACGGGGACAGGCTTTACGAGCAGTACTTC.

This rearrangement joins TRBV6-9 to TRBJ2-7; 9 bases align to TRBD1. CDR3 length equals 13 residues. Germline loops: CDR1 MNHGY, CDR2 SVAAGI. The V segment lost 10 bases and the J segment 7 bases; nucleotides outside the gene matches: 11. The CDR3, as DNA: TGTGCCATTTCGGACAGGGGTACGGGGGAGCAGTACTTC. Encoded protein: CAISDRGTGEQYF.

In its sample, this clonotype was seen a few times. V and J are TRBV6-5 and TRBJ1-1; D gene ambiguous. The CDR3 length is 16 residues. Trimming took off 1 base at V and 1 base at J, with 13 bases between the two ends. CDR1 MNHEY and CDR2 SVGAGI come from the germline V gene. The DNA of the CDR3 is TGTGCCAGCAGTTACTTCGCTGCTTCAGGGAACACTGAAGCTTTCTTT. As protein: CASSYFAASGNTEAFF.

This clonotype has a handful of counts. The rearrangement uses TRBV10-1 and TRBJ1-4; TRBD1 might be the D (5 bases). V was cut by 6 bases and J by 8 bases, with 16 bases left in between. Per germline, CDR1 WNHNN and CDR2 SYGVQD (reference sequence). The CDR3 runs to 14 residues. Here the CDR3 DNA reads TGCGCCAGCAGCCCCGGACCTAAGGGGGAAAAACTGTTTTTT. Translation: CASSPGPKGEKLFF.

In this sample, this clonotype turned up a few times. The gene calls are TRBV5-1 and TRBJ1-2, with no clear D. V dropped 3 bases and J dropped 2 bases, with 8 bases sitting between them. The CDR3 has 13 residues. Germline values: CDR1 SGHRS, CDR2 YFSETQ. Here the CDR3 DNA reads TGCGCCAGCAGCTCTCCAGCGAACTATGGCTACACCTTC. It is translated as CASSSPANYGYTF.

This clonotype was seen at least ten times. This chain joins TRBV19 and TRBJ1-2; D gene unclear. This CDR3 is built from 15 residues. From germline, CDR1 is LNHDA and CDR2 SQIVND (reference sequence). V was clipped by 5 bases and J by 8 bases, with 21 bases between them. CDR3 sequence reads: CASSPLPGLFVGYTF. Written as DNA, the CDR3 is TGTGCCAGTAGTCCTCTACCCGGACTCTTTGTGGGCTACACCTTC.

This clonotype has a count of ten or more. The CDR3 region has the DNA TGTGCCAGCTCACCAACAGGGTCTGGTAACACTGAAGCTTTCTTT. Protein: CASSPTGSGNTEAFF. The rearrangement joins TRBV18 to TRBJ1-1; maybe TRBD1 (6 bases). From germline, CDR1 is KGHSH and CDR2 LQKENI. There are 15 residues in the CDR3. The germline V and J ends were trimmed by 2 bases and 2 bases, with 12 bases remaining between them.

The rearrangement joins TRBV7-9 to TRBJ2-1; 10 nucleotides match TRBD2. With V trimmed by 8 bases and J by 5 bases, 9 bases remained unmatched. Germline V CDR1 and CDR2: SEHNR, FQNEAQ (reference sequence). CDR3 size: 15 residues. CDR3 sequence reads: CASDLLAGIDNEQFF. CDR3 DNA sequence: TGTGCCAGCGACCTACTAGCGGGAATCGACAATGAGCAGTTCTTC.

The chain has TRBV12-3 or TRBV12-4 and TRBJ2-5, with TRBD1 matching over 12 bases. CDR3 size: 15 residues. After removal of 6 bases from V and 4 bases from J, the junction contained 6 bases not matched to a gene. CDR3 DNA: TGTGCCAGCAGGGCCGGGACAGGGGGCCCAGAGACCCAGTACTTC. Encoded protein: CASRAGTGGPETQYF.

This sequence joins TRBV28 and TRBJ1-1; a possible D gene is TRBD1 (5 bases). Per germline, CDR1 MDHEN and CDR2 SYDVKM. This CDR3 comprises 14 residues. Trimming pared 6 bases from V and 0 bases from J, leaving 11 bases between. The chain's CDR3 is CASSPTVMNTEAFF. For the CDR3, the DNA is TGTGCCAGCAGCCCGACAGTCATGAACACTGAAGCTTTCTTT.

This clonotype occurred a few times. The chain employs TRBV11-2 and TRBJ1-1, with 7 bases that match TRBD1. Germline lookup yields CDR1 SGHAT and CDR2 FQNNGV. The V segment lost 4 bases and the J segment 11 bases; nucleotides outside the gene matches: 13. The CDR3 totals 14 residues. CDR3 coding DNA: TGTGCCAGCAGCTCCTTACAGGGGATGTTTGAGGCTTTCTTT. As protein: CASSSLQGMFEAFF.

Concerning this clonotype: The junction departs from the called germline gene at one end, perhaps through a read error. The rearrangement joins TRBV11-2 to TRBJ2-7; no reliable D call. This CDR3 has 15 residues. The germline CDR1 and CDR2 sequences are SGHAT and FQNNGV. In nucleotides, the CDR3 is TGTGCCAGCAACTTAATAGTCGCCGTCTCCTACGAGCAGTACTTC. Encoded protein: CASNLIVAVSYEQYF.

This chain joins TRBV20-1 and TRBJ2-7; 14 positions agree with TRBD2. Germline trimming cut 6 bases from V and 3 bases from J; bases unmatched to any gene: 13. The CDR3 is made up of 17 amino acids. Germline V lookup: CDR1 DFQATT, CDR2 SNEGSKA (reference sequence). CDR3 bases: TGCAGTGCCAGCGACCTGGGACTAGCGGGAGCGGTCTACGAGCAGTACTTC. It encodes CSASDLGLAGAVYEQYF.

This clonotype was observed a few times. V gene TRBV7-9 combines with J gene TRBJ1-2; a weak D match, TRBD1 (6 bases). This CDR3 contains 14 residues. The V end lost 5 bases, the J end lost 4 bases, and 14 bases lay between the germline ends. Germline V lookup: CDR1 SEHNR, CDR2 FQNEAQ (reference sequence). This CDR3 is CASSRQGYLYGYTF. The CDR3 nucleotides read TGTGCCAGCAGCCGCCAGGGGTACCTCTATGGCTACACCTTC.

The sample holds a few counts of this clonotype. The chain is built from TRBV20-1 and TRBJ1-5; D gene unclear. Trimming shortened V by 5 bases and J by 7 bases, and 18 bases separated the two germline ends. Germline CDR1 reads DFQATT; CDR2 reads SNEGSKA (reference sequence). The CDR3 loop spans 14 amino acids. The CDR3 nucleotides are TGCAGTGCTGCCACTTCCAAGGAGTTACAGCCCCAGCATTTT. Translated, it gives CSAATSKELQPQHF.

This chain joins TRBV7-8 and TRBJ1-6; 8 bases map to TRBD1. Germline CDR1 and CDR2: SGHVS and FQNEAQ. The J segment lost 3 bases and the V segment lost 4 bases, leaving 14 bases of the junction unmatched. The CDR3 length is 19 residues. CDR3 in DNA: TGTGCCAGCAGCTCCCCCCCGCGGACAGGGAACCACTATAATTCACCCCTCCACTTT. It translates to CASSSPPRTGNHYNSPLHF.

The table lists this clonotype with many counts. The V call is TRBV11-2, the J call TRBJ2-5; no clear D gene. This CDR3 spans 13 amino acids. Germline CDR1 reads SGHAT; CDR2 reads FQNNGV. Trimming took 5 bases from V and 5 from J, leaving 12 bases between them. In DNA, the CDR3 is TGTGCCAGCAGCATCTCACTATTTGAGACCCAGTACTTC. Protein: CASSISLFETQYF.

V gene TRBV24-1 combines with J gene TRBJ2-2, with a possible D match to TRBD1 (5 bases). Per the germline V gene, CDR1 is KGHDR and CDR2 is SFDVKD. The CDR3 has 13 amino acids. The V gene lost 5 bases and the J gene lost 4 bases, with 7 bases spanning the gap. The CDR3 DNA is TGTGCCACCAGTGGGGGCTTCACCGGGGAGCTGTTTTTT. Translated, it gives CATSGGFTGELFF.

In this sample, this clonotype turned up a few times. The V call is TRBV2, the J call TRBJ1-1; 7 bases are shared with TRBD1. Unmatched junction bases numbered 7, after V lost 11 bases and J lost 1 base. This CDR3 region has 13 residues. In germline, CDR1 is SNHLY, CDR2 FYNNEI. The CDR3 DNA follows: TGTGCCGCTCGACAGGGTCGGAACACTGAAGCTTTCTTT. Encoded protein: CAARQGRNTEAFF.

The chain joins TRBV29-1 to TRBJ2-3; either TRBD1 or TRBD2 may supply D (5 bases each). Trimming shortened V by 6 bases and J by 2 bases, and 21 bases separated the two germline ends. The germline V gene has CDR1 SQVTM and CDR2 ANQGSEA. The CDR3 sequence is 16 residues long. CDR3 DNA: TGCAGCGTCTTACCGGGACGAGCCCCTGACACAGATACGCAGTATTTT. It is translated as CSVLPGRAPDTDTQYF.